The T cell receptor (beta chain) described here comes from a study of T cells in Graves' hyperthyroidism and ophthalmopathy. Template material for amplifying TCR beta CDR3 regions consisted of RNA transcripts. With the HTBI primer set, the TCR CDR3 went through a first round of RT-PCR. TCRdb reprocessed the multiplex PCR reads with MiXCR, giving one entry per CDR3 protein. The sample gives some 200,000 distinct CDR3 sequences, approximately 16% of which show up once; approximately 56% is in the top ten. This clonotype was detected only a few times. Antigen specificity is unknown. The junction had 8 bases not matched to a gene; V was cut back by 2 bases and J by 3 bases. Germline V gene sequence: CDR1 LNHDA, CDR2 SQIVND (reference sequence). The CDR3 runs 18 residues. Study observations and caveats: Most expanded thyroid clonotypes above 0.001 also appeared in blood.

The chain combines TRBV19 with TRBJ2-7; 15 bases are a match to TRBD2. The source is a woman aged 45-65 years with Graves' hyperthyroidism. Sequencing was performed on blood. CDR3 bases: TGTGCCAGTAGTATAAAGGGACTAGCGGGAGGTGCCCTCTACGAGCAGTACTTC. This translates into CASSIKGLAGGALYEQYF.